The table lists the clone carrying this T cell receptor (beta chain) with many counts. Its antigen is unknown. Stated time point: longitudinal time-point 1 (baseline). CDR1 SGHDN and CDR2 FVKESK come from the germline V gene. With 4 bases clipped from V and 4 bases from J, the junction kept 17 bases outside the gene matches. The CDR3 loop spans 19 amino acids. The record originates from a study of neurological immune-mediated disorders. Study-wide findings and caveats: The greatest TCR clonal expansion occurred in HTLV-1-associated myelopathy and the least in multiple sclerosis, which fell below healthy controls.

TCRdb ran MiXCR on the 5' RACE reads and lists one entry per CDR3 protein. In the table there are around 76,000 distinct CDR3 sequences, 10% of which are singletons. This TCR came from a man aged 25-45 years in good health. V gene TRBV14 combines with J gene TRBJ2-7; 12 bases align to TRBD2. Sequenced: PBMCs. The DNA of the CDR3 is TGTGCCAGCAGCCCGAGTCGGAGGACTAGCGGGAATCCCCCGTACGAGCAGTACTTC. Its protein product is CASSPSRRTSGNPPYEQYF.